This T cell receptor (beta chain) was obtained from a study of T cells in Graves' hyperthyroidism and ophthalmopathy. The investigators amplified TCR beta CDR3 regions from RNA transcripts. Initially, a first-round RT-PCR of the TCR CDR3 employed the HTBI primer set. TCRdb itself ran the multiplex PCR reads through MiXCR, one entry per CDR3 protein. The repertoire holds some 490,000 distinct CDR3 sequences, with 22% as singletons. Clinical symptoms, serum thyroxine and TRAb, thyroid ultrasound and orbital computed tomography were used for the diagnoses. The CDR3 is 14 residues long. V was cut by 2 bases and J by 5 bases, with 12 bases left in between. CDR1 LNHDA and CDR2 SQIVND come from the germline V gene (reference sequence).

The source is a woman in her 70s with Graves' ophthalmopathy. The rearrangement joins TRBV19 to TRBJ1-1; tentative D call: TRBD1 (5 bases). Input material: blood. The DNA of the CDR3 is TGTGCCAGTAGTATAAAGGGGTTAGAGACTGAAGCTTTCTTT. Translating gives CASSIKGLETEAFF. The full variable domain, rest sourced from reference TRBV19 and TRBJ1-1, is DGGITQSPKYLFRKEGQNVTLSCEQNLNHDAMYWYRQDPGQGLRLIYYSQIVNDFQKGDIAEGYSVSREKKESFPLTVTSAQKNPTAFYLCASSIKGLETEAFFGQGTRLTVV.